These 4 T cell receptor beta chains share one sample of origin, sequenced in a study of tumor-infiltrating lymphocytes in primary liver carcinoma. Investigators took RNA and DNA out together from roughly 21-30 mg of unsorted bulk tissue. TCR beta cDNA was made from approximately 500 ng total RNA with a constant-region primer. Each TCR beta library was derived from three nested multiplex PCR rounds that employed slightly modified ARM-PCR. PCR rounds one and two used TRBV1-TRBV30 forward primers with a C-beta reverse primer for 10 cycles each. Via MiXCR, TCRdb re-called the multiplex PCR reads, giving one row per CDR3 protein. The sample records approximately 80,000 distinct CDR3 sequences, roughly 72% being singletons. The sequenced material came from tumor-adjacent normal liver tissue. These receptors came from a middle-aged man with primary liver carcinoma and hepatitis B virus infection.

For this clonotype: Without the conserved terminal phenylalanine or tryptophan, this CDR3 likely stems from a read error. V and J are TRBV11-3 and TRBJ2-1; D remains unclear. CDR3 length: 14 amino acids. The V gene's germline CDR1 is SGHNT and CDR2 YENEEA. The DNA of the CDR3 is TGTGCCAGCAGCTTAGGCGTCTCGAACAATGGGCAGTTCCTC. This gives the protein CASSLGVSNNGQFL.

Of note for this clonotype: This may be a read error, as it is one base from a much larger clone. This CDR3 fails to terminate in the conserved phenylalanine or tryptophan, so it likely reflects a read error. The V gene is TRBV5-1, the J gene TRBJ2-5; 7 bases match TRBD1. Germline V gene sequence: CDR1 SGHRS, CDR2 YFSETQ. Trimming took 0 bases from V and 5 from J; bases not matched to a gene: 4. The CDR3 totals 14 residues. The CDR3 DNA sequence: TGCGCCAGCAGCTTGGAGGGGGCCGGGGAGACCCAGTACTGC. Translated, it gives CASSLEGAGETQYC.

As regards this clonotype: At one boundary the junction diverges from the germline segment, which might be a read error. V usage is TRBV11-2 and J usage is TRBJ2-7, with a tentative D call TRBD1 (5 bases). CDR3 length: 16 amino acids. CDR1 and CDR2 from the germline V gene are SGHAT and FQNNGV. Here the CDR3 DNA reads TGTGCCAGTAGCTTAGCAAGGGGCCCCTCTGACTACGAGCAGTACTTC. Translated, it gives CASSLARGPSDYEQYF. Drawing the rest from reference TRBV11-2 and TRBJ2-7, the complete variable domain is EAGVAQSPRYKIIEKRQSVAFWCNPISGHATLYWYQQILGQGPKLLIQFQNNGVVDDSQLPKDRFSAERLKGVDSTLKIQPAKLEDSAVYLCASSLARGPSDYEQYFGPGTRLTVT.

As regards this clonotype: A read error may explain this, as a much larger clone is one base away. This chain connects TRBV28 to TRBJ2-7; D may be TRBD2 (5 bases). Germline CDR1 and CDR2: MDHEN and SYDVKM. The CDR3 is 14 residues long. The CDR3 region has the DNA TGTGTCAGCAGTTTATGGGGAGAACTATACGAGCAGTACTTC. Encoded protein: CVSSLWGELYEQYF.